This T cell receptor (beta chain) emerged from a study of follicular helper T cells after annual influenza vaccination. This clone was picked up one time. Its antigen is currently unknown. Whole-study results and caveats: Successive annual vaccinations recalled a recurrent oligoclonal ICOS+CD38+ cTfh response with influenza-specific clonotypes.

The time point here: 2014-2015 season, 7 days after vaccination. Before and after seasonal inactivated influenza vaccination, adults gave blood for sorting CD4 subsets for sequencing. TCRdb keeps only in-frame clones here, not all; method: immunoSEQ multiplex PCR. The sample holds 7,000 to 10,000 clones, approximately 81% seen once. This receptor was identified in an adult who received the influenza vaccine. The specimen was CXCR5+ CD38- circulating T follicular helper cells from blood, collected 7 days after influenza vaccination. Subset denoted: circulating Tfh, non-naive CD4+CXCR5+PD-1+ (ICOS+CD38+ or ICOS-CD38-).

CDR3 amino acids: CASAVAGGTDTQYF. The CDR3 nucleotides read TGTGCCAGCGCTGTGGCGGGGGGGACAGATACGCAGTATTTT. This chain connects TRBV9 to TRBJ2-3; 9 bases are a match to TRBD2. V shed 7 bases, J shed 3 bases, and the junction held 6 bases outside the gene matches. The CDR3 totals 14 residues. In germline, CDR1 is SGDLS, CDR2 YYNGEE.